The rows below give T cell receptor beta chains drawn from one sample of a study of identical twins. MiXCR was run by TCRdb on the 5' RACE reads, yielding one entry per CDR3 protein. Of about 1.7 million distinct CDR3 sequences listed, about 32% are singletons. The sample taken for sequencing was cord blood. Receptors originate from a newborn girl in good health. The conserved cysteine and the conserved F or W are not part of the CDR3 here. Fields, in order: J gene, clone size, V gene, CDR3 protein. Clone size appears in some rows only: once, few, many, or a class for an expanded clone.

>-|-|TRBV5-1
ASSLTRPSYNEQY
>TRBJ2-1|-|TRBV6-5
ASSYSAVAGYNEQF
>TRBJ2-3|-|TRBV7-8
ASSQLKKHTQY
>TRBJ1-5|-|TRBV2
ASSEWQGRGNQPQH
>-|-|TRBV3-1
ASSQGQAGAYEQY
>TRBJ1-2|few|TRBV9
VSSVRAPGPFGEGYT
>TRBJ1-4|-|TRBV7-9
ASSSGPPNEKLF
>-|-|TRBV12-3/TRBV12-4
ASSFGDRGDEQY
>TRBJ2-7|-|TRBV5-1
ASSWGILTGGDPYEQY
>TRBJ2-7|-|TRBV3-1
ASSQDLAGAITTYEQY
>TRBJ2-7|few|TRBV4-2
ASSQDPVQQY
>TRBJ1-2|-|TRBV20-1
SAREGGHT
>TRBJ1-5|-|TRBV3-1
ASSQDPGGQPQH
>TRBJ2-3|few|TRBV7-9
ASSLVALATDTQY
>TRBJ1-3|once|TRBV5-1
ASSLVPGSRSGNTIY
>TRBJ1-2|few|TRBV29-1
SVSKQGSIYGYT
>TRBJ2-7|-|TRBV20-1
SAHRGDSYEQY
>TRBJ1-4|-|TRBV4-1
ASSPTGGKDEKLF
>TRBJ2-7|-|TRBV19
ASSITSGRAYEQY
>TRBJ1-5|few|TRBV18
ASSPDREVRNQPQH
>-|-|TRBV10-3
AISETPGGSQETQF
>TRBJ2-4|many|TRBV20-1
SAREEQY
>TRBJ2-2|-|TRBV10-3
ATRTGYTGELF
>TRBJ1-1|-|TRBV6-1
ASSERGGLGTEAF
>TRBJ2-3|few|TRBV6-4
ASSEVEADTQY
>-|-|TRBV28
ASSLADYNEQY
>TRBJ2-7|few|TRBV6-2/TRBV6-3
ASSLILTGTDYEQY
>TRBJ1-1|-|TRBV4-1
ASSQRQGMGNTEAF
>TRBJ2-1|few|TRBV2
AGTADHPYNEQF
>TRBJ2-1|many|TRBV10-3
AISPTSYEQF
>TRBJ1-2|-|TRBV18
ASSGTLGMGYT
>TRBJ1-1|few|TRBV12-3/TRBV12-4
AETDREAF
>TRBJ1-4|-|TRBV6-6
ASSYRTPNEKLF
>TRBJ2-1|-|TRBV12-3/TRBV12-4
ASTSRSSYNEQF
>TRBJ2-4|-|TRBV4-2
ASSQALTSGGVQAKNIQY
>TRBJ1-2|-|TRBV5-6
ASSLDRPGQGNYGYT
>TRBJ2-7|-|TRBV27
ASSPGTSRYEQY
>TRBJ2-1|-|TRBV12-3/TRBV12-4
ASSLKLRALAGGTPHNEQF
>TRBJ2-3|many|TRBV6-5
ASSYSNRGTDTQY
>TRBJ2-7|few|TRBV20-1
SASVRGQISYEQY
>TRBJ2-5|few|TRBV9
ASSVGGQQTQY
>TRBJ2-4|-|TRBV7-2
ASSPAGGEQY
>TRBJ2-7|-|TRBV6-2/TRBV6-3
ASNDRDRAYEQY
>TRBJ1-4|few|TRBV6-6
ASRPPTNERLF
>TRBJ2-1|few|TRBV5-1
ASSSVRSPSYNEQF
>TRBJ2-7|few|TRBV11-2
ASSLKNKPGPAYEQY
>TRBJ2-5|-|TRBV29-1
SVEDLRQGGQGETQY
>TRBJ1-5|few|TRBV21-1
ASSKQGPYYQPQH
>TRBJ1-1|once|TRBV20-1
SAGPGQGANTEAF
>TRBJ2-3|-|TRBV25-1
ASSGTNTDTQY
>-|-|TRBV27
ASSLYPSTVQEPYRGRNEQY
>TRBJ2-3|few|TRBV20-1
SARGTSGFLATDTQY